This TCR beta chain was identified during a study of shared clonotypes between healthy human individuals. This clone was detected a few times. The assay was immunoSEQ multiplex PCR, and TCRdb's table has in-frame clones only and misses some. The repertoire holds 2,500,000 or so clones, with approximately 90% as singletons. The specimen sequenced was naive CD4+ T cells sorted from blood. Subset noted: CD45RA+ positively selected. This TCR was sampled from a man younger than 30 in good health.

The CDR3, as DNA: TGTGCCAGCAGCTTAGCTAGCGGCCTCACAGATACGCAGTATTTT. Residues: CASSLASGLTDTQYF. The chain employs TRBV7-9 and TRBJ2-3; a possible D gene is TRBD2 (6 bases). This CDR3 region has 15 residues. Germline V gene lookup returns CDR1 SEHNR and CDR2 FQNEAQ (reference sequence). Trimming pared 0 bases from V and 2 bases from J, leaving 9 bases between.